The present entry profiles one T cell receptor (beta chain) with its context. The V gene's germline CDR1 is SGHTS and CDR2 YDEGEE. This CDR3 region has 16 residues. Trimming removed 5 bases at V and 0 bases at J, with 17 bases between. The data belong to a study of blood T cell repertoires in COVID-19. The overall study: Donors in the United States, Italy and Spain gave samples during acute or convalescent COVID-19. The analysed material was cDNA or gDNA that came from T cells, B-cell-depleted T cells, or PBMCs.

Per the original methods: Researchers report that nucleated cell counts were estimated from reference gene primer amplification. Repertoires were generated with immunoSEQ multiplex PCR, while TCRdb's copy carries only in-frame clones and drops some. Clone size and V and J calls were adopted from that table, with D and trimming inferred from the DNA. The sample includes approximately 63,000 clones, 70% to 85% of them seen just once. The sequence was obtained from a woman in her seventies with acute or convalescent COVID-19. The sample comprised peripheral blood. V gene TRBV5-8 combines with J gene TRBJ1-1; D ambiguous. CDR3 loop: CASSYIDGFMNTEAFF. DNA for the CDR3: TGTGCCAGCAGTTACATCGACGGGTTCATGAACACTGAAGCTTTCTTT.